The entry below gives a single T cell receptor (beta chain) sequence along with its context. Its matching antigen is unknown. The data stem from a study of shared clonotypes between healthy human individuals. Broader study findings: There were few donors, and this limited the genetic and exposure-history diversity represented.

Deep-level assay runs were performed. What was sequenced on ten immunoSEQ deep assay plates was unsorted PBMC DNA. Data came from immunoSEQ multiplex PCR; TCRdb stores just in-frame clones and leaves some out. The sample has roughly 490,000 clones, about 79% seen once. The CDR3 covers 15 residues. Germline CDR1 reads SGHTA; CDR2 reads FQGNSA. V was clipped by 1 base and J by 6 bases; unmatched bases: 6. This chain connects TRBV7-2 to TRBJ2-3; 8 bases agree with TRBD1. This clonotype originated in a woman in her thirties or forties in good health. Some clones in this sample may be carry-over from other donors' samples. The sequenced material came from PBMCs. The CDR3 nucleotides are TGTGCCAGCAGCTTAGTCCAGGGGGCGAGGGATACGCAGTATTTT. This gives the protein CASSLVQGARDTQYF.